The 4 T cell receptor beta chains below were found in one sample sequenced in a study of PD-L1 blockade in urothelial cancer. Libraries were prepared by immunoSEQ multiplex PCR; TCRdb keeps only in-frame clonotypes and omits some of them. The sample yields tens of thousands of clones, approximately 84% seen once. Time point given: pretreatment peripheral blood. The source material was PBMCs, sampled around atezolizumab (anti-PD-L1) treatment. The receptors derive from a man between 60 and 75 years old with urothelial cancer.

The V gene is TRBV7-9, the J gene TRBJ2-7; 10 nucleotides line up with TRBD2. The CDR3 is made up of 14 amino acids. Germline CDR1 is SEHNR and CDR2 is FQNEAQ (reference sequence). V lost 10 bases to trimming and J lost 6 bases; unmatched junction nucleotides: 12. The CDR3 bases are TGTGCCACCCGGGGGTCTAGCGGGAGACTCGAGCAGTACTTC. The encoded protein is CATRGSSGRLEQYF.

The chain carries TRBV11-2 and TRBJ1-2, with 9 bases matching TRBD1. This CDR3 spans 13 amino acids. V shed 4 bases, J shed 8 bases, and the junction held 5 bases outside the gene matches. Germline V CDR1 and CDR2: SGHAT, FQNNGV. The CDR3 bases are TGTGCCAGCAGCTCGTTACAGGGGGCCGGCTACACCTTC. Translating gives CASSSLQGAGYTF.

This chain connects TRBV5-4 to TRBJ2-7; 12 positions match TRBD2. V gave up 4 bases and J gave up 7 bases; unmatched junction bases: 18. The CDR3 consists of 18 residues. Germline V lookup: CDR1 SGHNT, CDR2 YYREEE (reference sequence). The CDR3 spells CASSPAPQSSGRAWEQYF. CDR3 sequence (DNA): TGTGCCAGCAGCCCCGCGCCGCAATCTAGCGGGAGGGCCTGGGAGCAGTACTTC.

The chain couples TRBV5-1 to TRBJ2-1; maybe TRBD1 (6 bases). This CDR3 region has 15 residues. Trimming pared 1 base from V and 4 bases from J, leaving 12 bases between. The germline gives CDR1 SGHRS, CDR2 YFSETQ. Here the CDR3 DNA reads TGCGCCAGCAGCTTGACAGGGTTATCGTACAATGAGCAGTTCTTC. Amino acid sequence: CASSLTGLSYNEQFF.